These 4 T cell receptor beta chains came from one sample sequenced in a study of cytomegalovirus exposure and HLA in healthy donors. The PCR ran on 60 Vbeta and 13 Jbeta primers. Assay: immunoSEQ multiplex PCR; the TCRdb copy retains only in-frame clones and omits some. Of about 95,000 clones in the sample, 60% to 80% were seen once. Sequences were obtained from PBMCs. Every receptor here comes from a man aged 60 to 75 in good health and CMV-seronegative.

In its sample, this clone was seen a few times. Distinct nucleotide sequences in the sample also encode this CDR3. V usage is TRBV5-4 and J usage is TRBJ2-1, with TRBD1 matching over 10 bases. Germline V lookup: CDR1 SGHNT, CDR2 YYREEE (reference sequence). J was trimmed by 3 bases and V by 0 bases; bases with no gene match: 0. The CDR3 has 15 residues. The CDR3 bases are TGTGCCAGCAGCTTGGGGACAGGGGGCTACAATGAGCAGTTCTTC. The encoded protein is CASSLGTGGYNEQFF. Complete variable domain (other parts from reference TRBV5-4 and TRBJ2-1): ETGVTQSPTHLIKTRGQQVTLRCSSQSGHNTVSWYQQALGQGPQFIFQYYREEENGRGNFPPRFSGLQFPNYSSELNVNALELDDSALYLCASSLGTGGYNEQFFGPGTRLTVL.

The chain joins TRBV4-3 to TRBJ2-7; no definite D call. This CDR3 comprises 15 residues. V gave up 0 bases and J gave up 3 bases, with 12 bases separating them. The V gene's germline CDR1 is LGHNA and CDR2 YSLEER. Here the CDR3 DNA reads TGCGCCAGCAGCCAAGATTGGCTTAACCTCTACGAGCAGTACTTC. Amino acids: CASSQDWLNLYEQYF.

The rearrangement uses TRBV19 and TRBJ1-2, with TRBD1 matching over 10 bases. Trimming took 3 bases from V and 4 from J; bases not matched to a gene: 11. The CDR3 runs to 17 residues. Germline CDR1 reads LNHDA; CDR2 reads SQIVND (reference sequence). CDR3 amino acids: CASSITPPGTGAYGYTF. Written as DNA, the CDR3 is TGTGCCAGTAGTATTACCCCCCCCGGGACAGGGGCCTATGGCTACACCTTC.

The chain recombines TRBV5-1 with TRBJ2-5; 7 bases align to TRBD1. The CDR3 loop spans 14 amino acids. Germline trimming cut 4 bases from V and 2 bases from J; bases unmatched to any gene: 5. Germline V CDR1 and CDR2: SGHRS, YFSETQ. CDR3 amino acids: CASSLGTDQETQYF. DNA of the CDR3: TGCGCCAGCAGCCTCGGGACAGATCAAGAGACCCAGTACTTC.